The clone carrying this T cell receptor (beta chain) was seen only a few times. TCRdb processed the reads anew with MiXCR; each CDR3 protein has one entry. The sample shows 350,000 to 450,000 distinct CDR3 sequences, less than 20% of them seen only once. The record originates from a study of T cell repertoires in cytomegalovirus infection. Sequencing was performed on PBMCs. This TCR derives from a human donor in good health (CMV status not recorded). Some clones in this sample may be carry-over from other donors' samples.

CDR3 in DNA: TGTGCCAGCAGTTACAGTACAGAAATCTCTGGAAACACCATATATTTT. Residues: CASSYSTEISGNTIYF. The V and J genes are TRBV6-6 and TRBJ1-3; D remains unclear. Per the germline V gene, CDR1 is MNHNY and CDR2 is SVGAGI (reference sequence). This CDR3 region has 16 residues. With 2 bases removed from V and 0 bases from J, the gap between germline ends came to 11 bases.